Shown below are 14 T cell receptor beta chains from a single sample sequenced in a study of cytomegalovirus exposure and HLA in healthy donors. The PCR used 60 Vbeta and 13 Jbeta primers. The protocol was immunoSEQ multiplex PCR, while the TCRdb copy is restricted to in-frame clones and leaves out a portion. This sample carries about 200,000 clones, under 85% of them seen once, and the ten largest clones take 1.5% to 2%. Material for sequencing was PBMCs. The receptor set was obtained from a man in his fifties or sixties in good health and CMV-seronegative.

V gene TRBV27 combines with J gene TRBJ1-1; D remains unclear. There are 14 residues in the CDR3. V was trimmed by 4 bases and J by 7 bases, leaving 16 bases between them. CDR1 and CDR2 (germline): MNHEY, SMNVEV (reference sequence). CDR3 protein: CASSSPGVSDEAFF. The DNA of the CDR3 is TGTGCCAGCAGTTCCCCCGGGGTTTCTGATGAAGCTTTCTTT.

V usage is TRBV5-5 and J usage is TRBJ2-5; D is unresolved. The end of the DNA is better explained by TRBJ2-7, so the J call may be wrong. The CDR3 is made up of 13 amino acids. In germline, CDR1 is SGHKS, CDR2 YYEKEE (reference sequence). CDR3 amino acids: CASSRYREYEQYF. The CDR3 DNA reads as TGTGCCAGCTCCAGGTATCGAGAGTACGAGCAGTACTTC.

This chain joins TRBV30 and TRBJ1-4; TRBD1 is a possible D gene (6 bases). CDR3 length equals 13 residues. Germline CDR1 GTSNPN, CDR2 SVGIG (reference sequence). V lost 6 bases and J lost 5, with 13 bases in between. The CDR3 region has the DNA TGTGCCTGTCCCGGACAGTTCAATGAAAAACTGTTTTTT. Translating gives CACPGQFNEKLFF.

This clone was counted between two and nine times. V is TRBV7-3 and J is TRBJ2-5; TRBD1 is a possible D gene (5 bases). The germline CDR1 and CDR2 sequences are SGHTA and FQGTGA. This CDR3 has 14 amino acids. The V gene lost 2 bases and the J gene lost 3 bases, with 10 bases spanning the gap. The CDR3: CASSLQGTKETQYF. CDR3 DNA sequence: TGTGCCAGCAGCTTACAGGGAACTAAAGAGACCCAGTACTTC.

The rearrangement uses TRBV19 and TRBJ2-1; 11 positions agree with TRBD1. CDR1 and CDR2 from the germline V gene are LNHDA and SQIVND (reference sequence). Germline trimming cut 3 bases from V and 0 bases from J; bases unmatched to any gene: 10. This CDR3 is 19 amino acids long. The CDR3 DNA follows: TGTGCCAGTAGTATTAAGTTTTCCGGGACAGGGGGCTCCTACAATGAGCAGTTCTTC. It specifies CASSIKFSGTGGSYNEQFF.

The rearrangement links TRBV28 to TRBJ2-7; 12 bases are shared with TRBD2. Unmatched junction bases numbered 6, after V lost 5 bases and J lost 7 bases. The CDR3 is 14 residues long. CDR1 is MDHEN, CDR2 SYDVKM, per germline. The DNA for the CDR3 is TGTGCCAGCAGTCAGACTAGCGGGAGTAGGGAGCAGTACTTC. Residues: CASSQTSGSREQYF.

In this sample, this clone turned up a few times. The rearrangement links TRBV5-6 to TRBJ2-3, with TRBD1 identical over 10 bases. Germline V gives CDR1 SGHDT, CDR2 YYEEEE. Trimming took 1 base from V and 0 from J; bases not matched to a gene: 2. This CDR3 is 16 amino acids long. This CDR3 reads CASSLLGQGSTDTQYF. Written as DNA, the CDR3 is TGTGCCAGCAGCTTGTTGGGACAGGGGAGCACAGATACGCAGTATTTT.

This sequence joins TRBV2 and TRBJ2-2; 9 nucleotides line up with TRBD1. Germline V gene lookup returns CDR1 SNHLY and CDR2 FYNNEI. The trim removed 8 bases at V and 1 base at J, leaving 5 bases unmatched. The CDR3 extends over 15 amino acids. The CDR3 region is CASGDRALNTGELFF. The CDR3 DNA reads as TGTGCCAGCGGGGACAGGGCACTGAACACCGGGGAGCTGTTTTTT.

CDR3 in DNA: TGTGCCAGCAGTTTAGGGGTGGGCTATGGCTACACCTTC. Translating it yields CASSLGVGYGYTF. The chain is built from TRBV6-6 and TRBJ1-2; weak D call: TRBD1 (5 bases). The germline V gene encodes CDR1 MNHNY and CDR2 SVGAGI (reference sequence). Between the trimmed V and J ends, which lost 4 bases and 4 bases, there was a span of 10 bases. CDR3 length: 13 amino acids.

This sequence joins TRBV20-1 and TRBJ2-5; TRBD1 might be the D (5 bases). The V end lost 5 bases, the J end lost 4 bases, and 8 bases lay between the germline ends. This CDR3 spans 11 amino acids. CDR1 is DFQATT, CDR2 SNEGSKA, per germline (reference sequence). The CDR3 nucleotides read TGCAGTGCTCAGGGTACAGAGACCCAGTACTTC. This translates into CSAQGTETQYF.

The chain recombines TRBV5-1 with TRBJ2-3; 9 bases are shared with TRBD2. The CDR3 totals 15 residues. V shed 7 bases, J shed 4 bases, and the junction held 10 bases outside the gene matches. Germline loops: CDR1 SGHRS, CDR2 YFSETQ. In nucleotides, the CDR3 is TGCGCCAGCGCGTCCGGGACTAGCTTATCAGATACGCAGTATTTT. It encodes CASASGTSLSDTQYF. The entire variable domain, with the rest obtained from reference TRBV5-1 and TRBJ2-3, is as follows: KAGVTQTPRYLIKTRGQQVTLSCSPISGHRSVSWYQQTPGQGLQFLFEYFSETQRNKGNFPGRFSGRQFSNSRSEMNVSTLELGDSALYLCASASGTSLSDTQYFGPGTRLTVL.

The chain uses TRBV6-5 and TRBJ2-7, with 8 nucleotides matching TRBD1. Germline V CDR1 and CDR2: MNHEY, SVGAGI. J lost 6 bases, V lost 5 bases, and 12 bases had no gene match. The CDR3 sequence is 15 residues long. The CDR3 DNA reads TGTGCCAGCAGTCAGCAGGGGGCGAGAACCGGCGAGCAGTACTTC. Translated: CASSQQGARTGEQYF.

The rearrangement uses TRBV7-2 and TRBJ1-2, with D possibly being TRBD1 (6 bases). The V end was cut by 1 base, the J end by 3 bases, with 9 bases between. The CDR3 consists of 14 residues. Germline CDR1 is SGHTA and CDR2 is FQGNSA. This CDR3 is CASSLGGHDYGYTF. The CDR3 bases are TGTGCCAGCAGCTTAGGGGGGCATGACTATGGCTACACCTTC. Full variable domain (missing parts from reference TRBV7-2 and TRBJ1-2): GAGVSQSPSNKVTEKGKDVELRCDPISGHTALYWYRQSLGQGLEFLIYFQGNSAPDKSGLPSDRFSAERTGGSVSTLTIQRTQQEDSAVYLCASSLGGHDYGYTFGSGTRLTVV.

The chain couples TRBV9 to TRBJ1-2, with TRBD1 as a possible D gene (6 bases). The CDR3 loop spans 12 amino acids. CDR1 is SGDLS and CDR2 is YYNGEE in the germline V gene. V was trimmed by 3 bases and J by 8 bases, leaving 11 bases between them. The CDR3 nucleotides read TGTGCCAGCAGCGCTTACAGGGACGGCTACACCTTC. Residues: CASSAYRDGYTF. Based on the CDR3 plus reference TRBV9 and TRBJ1-2, the full variable domain is DSGVTQTPKHLITATGQRVTLRCSPRSGDLSVYWYQQSLDQGLQFLIQYYNGEERAKGNILERFSAQQFPDLHSELNLSSLELGDSALYFCASSAYRDGYTFGSGTRLTVV.